This T cell receptor (beta chain) emerged from a study of T cell repertoires in cytomegalovirus infection. The trim removed 4 bases at V and 2 bases at J, leaving 16 bases unmatched. From germline, CDR1 is SGHTA and CDR2 FQGNSA. This CDR3 region has 19 residues. This clonotype was seen at least ten times. MiXCR, applied by TCRdb to the reads, yields one record per CDR3 protein. The top ten hold roughly a quarter of the sample, which has around 530,000 distinct CDR3 sequences, 16% seen once. The gene calls are TRBV7-2 and TRBJ2-3, with 9 bases aligning to TRBD2. The sequenced sample consisted of CD8+ T cells from PBMCs. The TCR comes from a human donor in good health (CMV status not recorded). Some clones in this sample may be carry-over from other donors' samples. CDR3 region: CASSSQSGRYAPATDTQYF. The CDR3 nucleotides read TGTGCCAGCAGCTCACAAAGCGGGAGGTACGCACCCGCCACAGATACGCAGTATTTT. Looking up the rest from reference TRBV7-2 and TRBJ2-3 gives the full variable domain: GAGVSQSPSNKVTEKGKDVELRCDPISGHTALYWYRQSLGQGLEFLIYFQGNSAPDKSGLPSDRFSAERTGGSVSTLTIQRTQQEDSAVYLCASSSQSGRYAPATDTQYFGPGTRLTVL.